The present T cell receptor beta chain was sequenced within a study of T cell changes during pregnancy in multiple sclerosis. V dropped 0 bases and J dropped 10 bases, with 12 bases sitting between them. Germline CDR1 is MGHRA and CDR2 is YSYEKL. The CDR3 has 13 amino acids. Generated by immunoSEQ multiplex PCR, the TCRdb table keeps only in-frame clones and is missing some. The sample has 20,000 or so clones, about nine tenths seen once; the top ten hold roughly 5%. This clone was picked up a small number of times. The sequences come from CD8+ T cells from peripheral blood mononuclear cells, collected in the third trimester of pregnancy. The clonotype originates from a female donor in good health, enrolled as a control in a pregnancy study. The chain joins TRBV4-1 to TRBJ1-1, with D perhaps TRBD1 (5 bases). Here the CDR3 reads CASSQDSGTPAFF. The CDR3 DNA sequence: TGCGCCAGCAGCCAAGATTCCGGGACTCCAGCTTTCTTT.